Below, one T cell receptor beta chain is given with its context. These data are taken from a study of T cell responses to AZD1222 COVID-19 vaccine. The assay was immunoSEQ multiplex PCR, and TCRdb's table has in-frame clones only and misses some. This repertoire shows about 120,000 clones, around 93% found once; its top ten account for around 15%. Per germline, CDR1 MNHNY and CDR2 SVGAGI (reference sequence). Trimming took off 6 bases at V and 4 bases at J, with 13 bases between the two ends. The CDR3 covers 15 residues. The chain has TRBV6-6 and TRBJ1-6, with D perhaps matching TRBD1 (6 bases). The sequence was collected from an adult in good health. This specimen was peripheral blood, taken on day 0 of AZD1222 vaccination. CDR3 in DNA: TGTGCCAGCAGCCGGGACACTGTGTATAATTCACCCCTCCACTTT. Translation gives CASSRDTVYNSPLHF.